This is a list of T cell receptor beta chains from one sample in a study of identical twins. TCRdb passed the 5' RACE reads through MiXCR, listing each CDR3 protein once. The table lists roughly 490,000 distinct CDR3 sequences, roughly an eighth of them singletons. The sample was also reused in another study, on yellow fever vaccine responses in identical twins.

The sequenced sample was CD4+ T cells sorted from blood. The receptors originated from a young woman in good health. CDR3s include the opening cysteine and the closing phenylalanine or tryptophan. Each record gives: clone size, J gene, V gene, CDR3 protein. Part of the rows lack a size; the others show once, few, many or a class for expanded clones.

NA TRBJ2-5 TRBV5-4 CASSLLGLAGIQETQYF
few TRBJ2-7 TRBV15 CATSRERAGGTYEQYF
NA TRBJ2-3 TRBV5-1 CASSTGRDRGTDTQYF
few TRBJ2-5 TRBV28 CASSSTSGREETQYF
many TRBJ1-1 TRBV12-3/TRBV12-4 CASSQGGFGTEAFF
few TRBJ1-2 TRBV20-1 CSARGLGQGGNYGYTF
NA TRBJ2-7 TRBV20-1 CSAARLLGGEQYF
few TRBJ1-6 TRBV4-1 CASSQVQGEPLHF
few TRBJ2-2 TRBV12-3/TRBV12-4 CASSFLQGGTGELFF
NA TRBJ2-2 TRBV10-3 CAISPPRHGELFFF
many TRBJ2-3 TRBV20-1 CSAHTGGVTDTQYF
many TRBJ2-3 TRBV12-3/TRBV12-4 CASRPTIAGDLTDTQYF
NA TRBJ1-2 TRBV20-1 CSATNPGYGYTF
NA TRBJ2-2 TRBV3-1 CASSQPPRGGELFF
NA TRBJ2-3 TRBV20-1 CCARDFSAGRTDTQYF
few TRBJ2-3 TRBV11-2 CASSLSQGDGTDTQYF
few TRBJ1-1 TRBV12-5 CASGFSVDTEAFF
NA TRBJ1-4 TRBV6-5 CASGGYNEKLFF
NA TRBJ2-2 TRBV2 CASESREVTGELFF
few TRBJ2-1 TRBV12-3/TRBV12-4 CASNKKQFDEQFF
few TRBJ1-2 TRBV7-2 CASSLEIGQGNYGYTF
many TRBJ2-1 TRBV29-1 CSTRGGISGYNEQFF
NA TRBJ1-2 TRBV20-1 CSTPYGYTF
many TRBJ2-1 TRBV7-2 CASSLVKSIDEQFF
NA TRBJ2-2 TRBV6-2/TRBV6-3 CASSGGQFGLGTGELFF
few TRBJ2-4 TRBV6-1 CASTQGPGEAKNIQYF
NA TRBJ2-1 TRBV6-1 CASSEGWGGSYNEQFF
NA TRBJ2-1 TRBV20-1 CSAQSSSGGLYNEQFF
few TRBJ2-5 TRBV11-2 CASSLGRLAGVGETQYF
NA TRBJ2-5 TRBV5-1 CASKGPNVAQYF
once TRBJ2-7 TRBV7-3 CASSLGREYEQYF
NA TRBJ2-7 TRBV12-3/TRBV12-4 CASRTGVAGDEQYF
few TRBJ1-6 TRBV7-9 CASSSNRGNSPLHF
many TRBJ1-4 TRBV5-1 CASRTGGQGGEKLFF
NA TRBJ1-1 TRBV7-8 CASSLERRDTEAFF
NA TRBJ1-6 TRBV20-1 CSARDGAGLNSPLHF
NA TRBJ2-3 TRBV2 CASRGSWTDTQYF
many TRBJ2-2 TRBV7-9 CASSPSGRELFF
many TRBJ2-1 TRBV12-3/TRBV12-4 CASSFVDEQFF
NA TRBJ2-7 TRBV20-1 CSARRLAGGLGEQYF
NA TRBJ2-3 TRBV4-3 CASSQEGVGETDTQYF
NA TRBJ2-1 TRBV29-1 CSVDGAGGYNEQFF
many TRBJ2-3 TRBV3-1 CASSLGRASTDTQYF
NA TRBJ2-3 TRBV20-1 CSARSRVGGGAPADTQYF
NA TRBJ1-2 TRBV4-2 CASSQENGQVAANYGYTF
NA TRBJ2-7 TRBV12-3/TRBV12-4 CASMSGGQAPYEQYF
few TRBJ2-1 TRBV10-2 CASRLANEQFF
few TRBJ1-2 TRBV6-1 CASSASDRVGGYTF
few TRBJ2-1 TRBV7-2 CASSLESGDEQFF
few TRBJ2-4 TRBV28 CASSFYLAKNIQYF
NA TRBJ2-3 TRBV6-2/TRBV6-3 CATKDPSTDTQYF
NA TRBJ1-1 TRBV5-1 CASSMGRGYAEAFF
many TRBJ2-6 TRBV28 CASTSSGRPLSGANVLTF
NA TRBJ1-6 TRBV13 CASSLQGQGSSPLHF
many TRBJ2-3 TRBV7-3 CASSSRLAGGTDTQYF
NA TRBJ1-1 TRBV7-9 CASSKGQGVGAAFF